Below, 21 T cell receptor beta chains from the same sample are listed, as sequenced in a study of blood T cell repertoires in COVID-19. The data were produced by immunoSEQ multiplex PCR, yet TCRdb's version contains in-frame clones alone and is incomplete. The sample contains 250,000 or so clones, roughly 85% of which appear only once. Material: PBMCs or T cells enriched from blood (not recorded which). These receptors were obtained from a woman in her forties or fifties who had been exposed to COVID-19.

This rearrangement joins TRBV15 to TRBJ2-1; 8 positions match TRBD2. The CDR3 sequence is 14 residues long. Trimming took 4 bases from V and 4 from J; bases not matched to a gene: 3. The germline V gene encodes CDR1 LNHNV and CDR2 YYDKDF (reference sequence). Written as DNA, the CDR3 is TGTGCCACCAGCACGGGGGGGGCGTACAATGAGCAGTTCTTC. Translating gives CATSTGGAYNEQFF.

The V call is TRBV7-2, the J call TRBJ1-2, with 7 bases aligning to TRBD1. CDR3 length equals 14 residues. J was trimmed by 8 bases and V by 6 bases; bases with no gene match: 12. Per the germline V gene, CDR1 is SGHTA and CDR2 is FQGNSA. CDR3 sequence reads: CASRADRAAGGYTF. The CDR3 region has the DNA TGTGCCAGCAGAGCCGACAGGGCCGCGGGGGGCTACACCTTC.

Points on this clone: The same CDR3 is also encoded by other DNA sequences in this sample. CDR3 loop: CASSLTGGNTEAFF. The DNA for the CDR3 is TGTGCCAGCAGCCTTACAGGGGGCAACACTGAAGCTTTCTTT. The rearrangement uses TRBV7-9 and TRBJ1-1; 9 positions match TRBD1. The germline V gene has CDR1 SEHNR and CDR2 FQNEAQ (reference sequence). V lost 5 bases and J lost 2; bases outside the gene matches: 3. The CDR3 runs to 14 residues.

The chain recombines TRBV7-2 with TRBJ2-2; D might be TRBD2 (5 bases). Trimming removed 8 bases from V and 6 bases from J, with 19 bases in between. Germline V gene data show CDR1 as SGHTA and CDR2 as FQGNSA. This CDR3 region has 15 residues. In DNA, the CDR3 is TGTGCCAGCTCCTTCCGGGATTTCATGGCCGGGGAGCTGTTTTTT. Amino acids: CASSFRDFMAGELFF.

The V and J genes are TRBV2 and TRBJ1-3; 7 bases line up with TRBD1. The CDR3 has 15 amino acids. The J segment lost 8 bases and the V segment lost 2 bases, leaving 9 bases of the junction unmatched. Per the germline V gene, CDR1 is SNHLY and CDR2 is FYNNEI. The CDR3 region is CASSEYDRAEDTIYF. In DNA form, the CDR3 reads TGTGCCAGCAGTGAATACGACAGGGCTGAAGACACCATATATTTT.

V is TRBV7-8 and J is TRBJ1-1; D gene uncertain. V dropped 2 bases and J dropped 6 bases, with 13 bases sitting between them. This CDR3 region has 14 residues. In germline, CDR1 is SGHVS, CDR2 FQNEAQ. The DNA for the CDR3 is TGTGCCAGCAGCTTAAAACGCGCCTCCGCTGAAGCTTTCTTT. Encoded protein: CASSLKRASAEAFF.

Only one count was recorded for this clone. The chain employs TRBV7-9 and TRBJ1-2, with 7 bases lining up with TRBD1. The CDR3 runs to 15 residues. V lost 3 bases to trimming and J lost 4 bases; unmatched junction nucleotides: 8. Germline V gene data show CDR1 as SEHNR and CDR2 as FQNEAQ (reference sequence). DNA of the CDR3: TGTGCCAGCAGCTTCTACAGGGGCCCGGGCTATGGCTACACCTTC. Its translation is CASSFYRGPGYGYTF.

The chain joins TRBV12-3 or TRBV12-4 to TRBJ1-3; tentatively, D is TRBD1 (5 bases). This CDR3 has 13 residues. Trimming took off 3 bases at V and 5 bases at J, with 8 bases between the two ends. The DNA of the CDR3 is TGTGCCAGCAGTTTTGGGGGGAGAAACACCATATATTTT. This translates into CASSFGGRNTIYF.

This rearrangement joins TRBV24-1 to TRBJ2-1; TRBD2 matches at 8 bases. Losses at the gene ends were 4 bases for V and 7 bases for J; bases not matched to a gene: 5. From germline, CDR1 is KGHDR and CDR2 SFDVKD. The CDR3 runs to 14 residues. The CDR3 sequence is CATSDHGTRNEQFF. The CDR3 bases are TGTGCCACCAGTGACCACGGGACTAGGAATGAGCAGTTCTTC.

The rearrangement uses TRBV30 and TRBJ2-7; D perhaps matches TRBD1 (7 bases). The CDR3 has 16 residues. The germline V gene has CDR1 GTSNPN and CDR2 SVGIG (reference sequence). Trimming stripped 0 bases from V and 3 bases from J, with 18 bases between. The CDR3 region has the DNA TGTGCCTGGAGTGTATCGACAGGGCCGGGGGACTACGAGCAGTACTTC. Translation gives CAWSVSTGPGDYEQYF.

This chain uses TRBV3-1 (or the pseudogene TRBV3-2) with TRBJ2-3; D unclear. V was clipped by 0 bases and J by 5 bases, with 9 bases between them. The germline V gene encodes CDR1 LGHDT and CDR2 YNNKEL (reference sequence). This CDR3 comprises 14 residues. The CDR3 nucleotides are TGTGCCAGCAGCCAAGATCCCCTGAGAGATACGCAGTATTTT. Translation: CASSQDPLRDTQYF.

This chain links TRBV30 with TRBJ2-2; 7 bases are a match to TRBD1. This CDR3 has 15 amino acids. With V trimmed by 3 bases and J by 5 bases, 9 bases remained unmatched. Looked up from germline, CDR1 is GTSNPN and CDR2 is SVGIG (reference sequence). The DNA for the CDR3 is TGTGCCTGGAGGGAAGGGGGCCTAGAGACCGGGGAGCTGTTTTTT. Protein: CAWREGGLETGELFF.

The CDR3 DNA is TGTGCCTCCCCTGGGACTAGCGGGCTAAACAATGAGCAGTTCTTC. Translation: CASPGTSGLNNEQFF. V usage is TRBV6-5 and J usage is TRBJ2-1; 12 nucleotides line up with TRBD2. Trimming cost V 11 bases and J 5 bases; bases outside gene matches: 10. Germline V lookup: CDR1 MNHEY, CDR2 SVGAGI. This CDR3 spans 15 amino acids.

As DNA, the CDR3 is TGCGCCAGCAGTGAGATAGGGGAATCCTACGAGCAGTACTTC. Translation gives CASSEIGESYEQYF. The rearrangement uses TRBV10-2 and TRBJ2-7, with D possibly matching TRBD1 (5 bases). CDR1 is WSHSY and CDR2 is SAAADI in the germline V gene. CDR3 size: 14 residues. Trimming stripped 2 bases from V and 1 base from J, with 9 bases between.

The chain is built from TRBV5-1 and TRBJ2-1; TRBD2 aligns across 11 bases. Germline V gene data show CDR1 as SGHRS and CDR2 as YFSETQ. The CDR3 has 14 residues. V shed 5 bases and J 5 bases; nucleotides not matched to a gene: 3. The CDR3 protein is CASRMGLADNEQFF. CDR3 bases: TGCGCCAGCAGAATGGGACTAGCGGACAATGAGCAGTTCTTC.

Only a few counts were recorded for this clone. The V gene is TRBV4-3, the J gene TRBJ1-2, with 11 nucleotides matching TRBD1. CDR1 and CDR2 (germline): LGHNA, YSLEER. J lost 4 bases, V lost 4 bases, and 8 bases had no gene match. The length of the CDR3 is 16 residues. In DNA form, the CDR3 reads TGCGCCAGCAGCCCAGGAGGACAGGGGGCCTTCTATGGCTACACCTTC. This encodes CASSPGGQGAFYGYTF.

This rearrangement joins TRBV7-9 to TRBJ2-7, with D maybe TRBD1 (5 bases). Germline loops: CDR1 SEHNR, CDR2 FQNEAQ (reference sequence). V was shortened by 5 bases and J by 3 bases, with 8 bases between the two germline ends. CDR3 length equals 12 residues. CDR3 amino acids: CASSGRDYEQYF. CDR3 coding DNA: TGTGCCAGCAGCGGCAGGGACTACGAGCAGTACTTC.

This sequence joins TRBV10-2 and TRBJ2-7, with 11 bases matching TRBD2. Germline CDR1 and CDR2: WSHSY and SAAADI. This CDR3 region has 14 residues. The J segment lost 0 bases and the V segment lost 9 bases, leaving 4 bases of the junction unmatched. The CDR3 DNA reads TGCGCCAGTGGACTAGCGGGCAACTCCTACGAGCAGTACTTC. It specifies CASGLAGNSYEQYF.

J is TRBJ2-7 and V is TRBV19; 8 bases match TRBD2. The CDR3 runs to 14 residues. The trim removed 5 bases at V and 7 bases at J, leaving 10 bases unmatched. CDR1 and CDR2 (germline): LNHDA, SQIVND (reference sequence). The CDR3 nucleotides read TGTGCCAGTAGTGCTGCGCGGGGGGCGAGAGAGCAGTACTTC. This sequence encodes CASSAARGAREQYF.

The table lists this clone with a count of one. The J gene is TRBJ1-5, the V gene TRBV19; D is perhaps TRBD1 (6 bases). Germline loops: CDR1 LNHDA, CDR2 SQIVND (reference sequence). CDR3 length: 15 residues. The germline V and J ends were trimmed by 3 bases and 5 bases, with 14 bases remaining between them. The CDR3 loop reads CASSIVSDRHQPQHF. CDR3 in DNA: TGTGCCAGTAGTATCGTCTCGGACAGACATCAGCCCCAGCATTTT.

This clone was counted once. The rearrangement joins TRBV12-1 to TRBJ2-3; TRBD1 is taken as the D call from the table, unchecked against the DNA. TRBV12-1 is described as a pseudogene. This CDR3 spans 17 amino acids. DNA of the CDR3: TGTGCCAGCTATTCAACGAGCGGACAGGAAGGCACAGATACGCAGTATTTT. The encoded protein is CASYSTSGQEGTDTQYF.